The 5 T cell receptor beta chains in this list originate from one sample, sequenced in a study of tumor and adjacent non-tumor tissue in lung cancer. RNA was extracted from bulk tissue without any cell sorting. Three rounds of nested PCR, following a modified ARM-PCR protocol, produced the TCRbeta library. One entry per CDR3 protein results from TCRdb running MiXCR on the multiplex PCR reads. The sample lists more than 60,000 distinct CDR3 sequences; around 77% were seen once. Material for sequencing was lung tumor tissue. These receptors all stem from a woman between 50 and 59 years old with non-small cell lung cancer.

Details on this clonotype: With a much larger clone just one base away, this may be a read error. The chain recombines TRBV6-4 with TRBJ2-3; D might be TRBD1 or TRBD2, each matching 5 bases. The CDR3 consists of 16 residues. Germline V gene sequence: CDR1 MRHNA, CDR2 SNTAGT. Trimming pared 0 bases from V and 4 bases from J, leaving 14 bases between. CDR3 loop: CASSDSTGIGADTQYF. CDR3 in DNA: TGTGCCAGCAGTGACTCGACCGGGATAGGGGCAGATACGCAGTATTTT.

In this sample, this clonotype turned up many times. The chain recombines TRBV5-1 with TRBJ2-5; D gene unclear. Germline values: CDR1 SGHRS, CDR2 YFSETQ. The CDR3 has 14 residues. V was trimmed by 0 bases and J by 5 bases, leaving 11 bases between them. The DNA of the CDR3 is TGCGCCAGCAGCTTGGGGCTGCCAACGGAGACCCAGTACTTC. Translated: CASSLGLPTETQYF.

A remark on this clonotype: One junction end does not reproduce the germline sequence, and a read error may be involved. CDR3 sequence reads: CASSEGDGQGADRQYF. DNA of the CDR3: TGTGCCAGCAGTGAAGGGGACGGACAGGGGGCGGATAGGCAGTATTTT. The chain links TRBV6-1 to TRBJ2-3; 11 nucleotides agree with TRBD1. Germline assignment: CDR1 MNHNS and CDR2 SASEGT. CDR3 length: 16 residues.

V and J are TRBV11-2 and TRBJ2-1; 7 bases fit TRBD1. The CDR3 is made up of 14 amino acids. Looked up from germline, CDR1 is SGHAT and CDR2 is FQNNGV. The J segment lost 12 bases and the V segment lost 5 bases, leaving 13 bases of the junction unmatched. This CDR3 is CASSPHAGTAMQFF. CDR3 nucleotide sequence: TGTGCCAGCAGCCCTCATGCCGGGACAGCAATGCAGTTCTTC.

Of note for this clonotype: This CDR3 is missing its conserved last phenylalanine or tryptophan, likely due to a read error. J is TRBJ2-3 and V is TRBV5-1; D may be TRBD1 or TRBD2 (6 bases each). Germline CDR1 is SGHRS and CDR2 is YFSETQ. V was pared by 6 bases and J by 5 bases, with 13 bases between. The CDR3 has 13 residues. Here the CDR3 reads CASNRGGRDTQYS. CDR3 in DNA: TGCGCCAGCAACCGTGGGGGGCGAGATACGCAGTATTCT.